The source of this TCR beta chain is a study of blood T cell repertoires in COVID-19. Overall study: Sites in the United States, Italy and Spain provided acute and convalescent COVID-19 samples.

Donors in Cohort 3 counted as recovered after two negative PCRs, clearance, or symptom resolution. Germline trimming cut 3 bases from V and 5 bases from J; bases unmatched to any gene: 8. This CDR3 has 17 residues. Germline CDR1 SGHKS, CDR2 YYEKEE (reference sequence). In the original workflow: Reference gene primer amplification gave estimated nucleated cell counts. This table comes from immunoSEQ multiplex PCR, and its TCRdb copy is limited to in-frame clones, with some not included. D and trimming come from the DNA, and the V and J calls and clone size come from that table. This table holds 400,000 or so clones, 80% to 90% found once.

This chain joins TRBV5-5 and TRBJ2-2; 12 positions match TRBD2. Sequencing was done on a sample of PBMCs or T cells enriched from blood (not recorded which). The receptor was isolated from a man aged 25 to 45 who had recovered from COVID-19. CDR3 sequence: CASSSSGLAGRTGELFF. The CDR3 DNA reads TGTGCCAGCAGCTCCTCAGGACTAGCGGGACGTACCGGGGAGCTGTTTTTT.